The rows below give T cell receptor beta chains drawn from one sample of a study of cytomegalovirus exposure and HLA in healthy donors. The protocol was immunoSEQ multiplex PCR, while the TCRdb copy is restricted to in-frame clones and leaves out a portion. This table has 110,000 to 150,000 clones, roughly nine tenths appearing once. The sample taken for sequencing was PBMCs. The receptors shown here come from a man between 18 and 29 years old in good health and CMV-seronegative. The CDR3 runs from the conserved cysteine through the conserved F or W. D genes are given only for firm matches. Part of the rows lack a size; the others show once, few, many or a class for expanded clones.

d_gene,v_gene,abundance,j_gene,CDR3nt,CDR3aa
TRBD1,TRBV18,.,TRBJ2-2,TGTGCCAGCTCCCCCCTCGGGACAGGGGGCGCGAGCACCGGGGAGCTGTTTTTT,CASSPLGTGGASTGELFF
.,TRBV7-8,.,TRBJ1-5,TGTGCCAGCAGCTTAGGGCAGGATCAGCCCCAGCATTTT,CASSLGQDQPQHF
.,TRBV27,.,TRBJ2-1,TGTGCCAGCAGGCAAGCTAAGCGGAACTCCTACAATGAGCAGTTCTTC,CASRQAKRNSYNEQFF
TRBD2,TRBV2,.,TRBJ2-1,TGTGCCAGCAGTGTCGTACGACGGGGGGGCCTCCTCGGCGGCTCCTACAATGAGCAGTTCTTC,CASSVVRRGGLLGGSYNEQFF
.,TRBV28,few,TRBJ2-3,TGTGCCTCCCACTCGATGTATACGCAGTATTTT,CASHSMYTQYF
.,TRBV28,.,TRBJ1-2,TGTGCCAGCAGGGCGACAGAGGTTGGCTACACCTTC,CASRATEVGYTF
.,TRBV28,.,TRBJ2-2,TGTGCCAGCAGCACGGGAGCCCCTGCGACCGGGGAGCTGTTTTTT,CASSTGAPATGELFF
TRBD1,TRBV6-1,.,TRBJ2-7,TGTGCCAGCAACGTAGGGACAGGGGGGCCCTACGAGCAGTACTTC,CASNVGTGGPYEQYF
.,TRBV30,.,TRBJ1-5,TGTGCCTGGAGTGACAGCTACAATCAGCCCCAGCATTTT,CAWSDSYNQPQHF
TRBD1,TRBV10-3,.,TRBJ1-1,TGTGCCATCAGTCTACGGACAGGGGAAGGAGCTTTCTTT,CAISLRTGEGAFF
.,TRBV11-2,once,TRBJ2-1,TGTGCCAGCAGCTTAGTAGCCCACTCCTACAATGAGCAGTTCTTC,CASSLVAHSYNEQFF
.,TRBV5-1,once,TRBJ2-6,TGCGCCAGCAGCGTGGAAGCGATATCTGGGGCCAACGTCCTGACTTTC,CASSVEAISGANVLTF
.,TRBV6-6,.,TRBJ2-6,TGTGCCAGCAGATTAGACAGTTACTCTGGGGCCAACGTCCTGACTTTC,CASRLDSYSGANVLTF
.,TRBV2,.,TRBJ1-5,TGTGCCAGCAGTGAAAACGGGGTGGTATCTCAGCCCCAGCATTTT,CASSENGVVSQPQHF
.,TRBV13,.,TRBJ1-1,TGTGCCAGCAGCTTAGTGGCACGGAACACTGAAGCTTTCTTT,CASSLVARNTEAFF
.,TRBV28,few,TRBJ2-7,TGTGCCAGCAGCGTTACAGGGTTCGAGCAGTACTTC,CASSVTGFEQYF
TRBD1,TRBV5-6,.,TRBJ1-2,TGTGCCAGCAGCCCCGACAACGGACAGGCTAACTATGGCTACACCTTC,CASSPDNGQANYGYTF
TRBD1,TRBV30,.,TRBJ1-4,TGTGCCTGGAACAGGGGGGAAACTAATGAAAAACTGTTTTTT,CAWNRGETNEKLFF
.,TRBV6-1,.,TRBJ1-5,TGTGCCAGCGGTGTGGGGGGGTGGAACAATCAGCCCCAGCATTTT,CASGVGGWNNQPQHF
TRBD2,TRBV7-9,.,TRBJ2-7,TGTGCCAGCATGGATAGCGGGAGGGACTACGAGCAGTACTTC,CASMDSGRDYEQYF
.,TRBV7-6,.,TRBJ2-5,TGTGCCAGCAGCTTAGTTGCAGGGCAGGGGGAGACCCAGTACTTC,CASSLVAGQGETQYF
TRBD2,TRBV27,.,TRBJ2-1,TGTGCCAGCAGTTTCCAACTAGCGGGAGGGAGCAATGAGCAGTTCTTC,CASSFQLAGGSNEQFF
TRBD2,TRBV7-9,.,TRBJ2-5,TGTGCCAGCAGCTTGAATAGCGGGGGGGCCCTGGAGACCCAGTACTTC,CASSLNSGGALETQYF
.,TRBV6-1,.,TRBJ2-1,TGTGCCAGCAGTGAGGAGTCTGCTTCGGGAAGCTCCTACAATGAGCAGTTCTTC,CASSEESASGSSYNEQFF
TRBD1,TRBV30,.,TRBJ2-7,TGTGCCTGGGTGAGCCGGGACAGGGGCTACGAGCAGTACTTC,CAWVSRDRGYEQYF
.,TRBV7-9,.,TRBJ1-2,TGTGCCAGCGCTCGGGGAGAAGGCTACACCTTC,CASARGEGYTF
TRBD2,TRBV5-1,.,TRBJ2-3,TGCGCCAGCAGCTTAGGAACTAGCGGCAACACAGATACGCAGTATTTT,CASSLGTSGNTDTQYF
.,TRBV6-5,.,TRBJ2-7,TGTGCCAGCCGCCACACTACCTACGAGCAGTACTTC,CASRHTTYEQYF
TRBD1,TRBV19,.,TRBJ2-1,TGTGCCAGTAGCCTACAGGGGGCGCGAAGTGAGCAGTTCTTC,CASSLQGARSEQFF
TRBD1,TRBV18,.,TRBJ1-5,TGTGCCAGCTCACCTACCGGGACAGCAAGGAATCAGCCCCAGCATTTT,CASSPTGTARNQPQHF
.,TRBV19,.,TRBJ1-5,TGTGCCAGTAGTATGGTACCAGGGGAATTGGTAAGCAATCAGCCCCAGCATTTT,CASSMVPGELVSNQPQHF